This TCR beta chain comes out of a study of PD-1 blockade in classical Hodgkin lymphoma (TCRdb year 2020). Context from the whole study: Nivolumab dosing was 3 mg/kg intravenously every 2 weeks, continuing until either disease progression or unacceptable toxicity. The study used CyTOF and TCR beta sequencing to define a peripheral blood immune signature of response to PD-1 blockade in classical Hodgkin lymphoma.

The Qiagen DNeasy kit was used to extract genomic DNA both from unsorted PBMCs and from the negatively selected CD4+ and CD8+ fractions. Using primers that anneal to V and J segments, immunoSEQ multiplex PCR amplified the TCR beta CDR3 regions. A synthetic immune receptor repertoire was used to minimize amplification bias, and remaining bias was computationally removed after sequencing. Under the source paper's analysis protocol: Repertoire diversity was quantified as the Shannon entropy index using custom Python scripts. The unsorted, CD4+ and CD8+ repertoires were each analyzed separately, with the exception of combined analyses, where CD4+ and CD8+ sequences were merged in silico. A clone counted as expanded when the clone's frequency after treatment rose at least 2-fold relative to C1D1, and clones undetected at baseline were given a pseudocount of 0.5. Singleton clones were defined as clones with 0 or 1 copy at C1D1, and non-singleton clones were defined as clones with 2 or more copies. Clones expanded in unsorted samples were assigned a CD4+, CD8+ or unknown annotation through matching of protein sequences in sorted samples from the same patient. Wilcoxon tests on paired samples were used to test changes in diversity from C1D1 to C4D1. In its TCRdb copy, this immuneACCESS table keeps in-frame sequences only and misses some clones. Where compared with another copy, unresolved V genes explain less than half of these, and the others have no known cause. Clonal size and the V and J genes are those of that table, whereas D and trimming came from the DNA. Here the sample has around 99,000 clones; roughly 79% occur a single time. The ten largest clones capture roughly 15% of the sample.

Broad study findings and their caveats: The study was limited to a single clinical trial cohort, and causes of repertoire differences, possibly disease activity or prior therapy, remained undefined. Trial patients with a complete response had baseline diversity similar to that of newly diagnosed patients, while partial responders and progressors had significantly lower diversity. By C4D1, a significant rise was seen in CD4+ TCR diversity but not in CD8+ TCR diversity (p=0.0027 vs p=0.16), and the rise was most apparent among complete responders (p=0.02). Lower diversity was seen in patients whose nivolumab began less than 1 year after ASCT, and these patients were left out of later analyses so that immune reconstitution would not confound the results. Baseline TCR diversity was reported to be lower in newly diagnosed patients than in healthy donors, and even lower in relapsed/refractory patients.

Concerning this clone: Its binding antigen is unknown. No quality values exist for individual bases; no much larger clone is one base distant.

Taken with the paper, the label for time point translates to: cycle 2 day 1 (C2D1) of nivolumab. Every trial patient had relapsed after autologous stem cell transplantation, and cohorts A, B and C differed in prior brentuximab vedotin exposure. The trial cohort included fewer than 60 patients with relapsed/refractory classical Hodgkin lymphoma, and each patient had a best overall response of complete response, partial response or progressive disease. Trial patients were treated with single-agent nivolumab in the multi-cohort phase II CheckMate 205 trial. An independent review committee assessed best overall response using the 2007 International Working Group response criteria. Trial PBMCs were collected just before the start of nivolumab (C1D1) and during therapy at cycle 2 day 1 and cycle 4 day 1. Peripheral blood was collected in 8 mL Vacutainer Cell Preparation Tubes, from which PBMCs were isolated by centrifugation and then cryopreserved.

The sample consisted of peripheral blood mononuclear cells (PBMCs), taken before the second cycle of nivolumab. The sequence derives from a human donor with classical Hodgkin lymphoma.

The nucleotide sequence reads as follows: TGTGCCACCAGCAGAGGGACTAGCGGGAGGGCCGGGACCGGGGAGCTGTTTTTT. Translated, this is CATSRGTSGRAGTGELFF. The chain was built from TRBV15 and TRBJ2-2, with 15 central nucleotides matching TRBD2. Per the germline V gene (reference sequence), LNHNV is the CDR1 and YYDKDF is the CDR2. From its cysteine to its phenylalanine, the CDR3 spans 18 amino acids. The sequence is cut down to CDR3 DNA, 54 bases in frame from base 1. Trimming takes 1 base off V and 5 bases off J; junction bases not matched to a gene: 5. Where the CDR3 stops, the reference TRBV15 and TRBJ2-2 genes take over; the full variable domain is DAMVIQNPRYQVTQFGKPVTLSCSQTLNHNVMYWYQQKSSQAPKLLFHYYDKDFNNEADTPDNFQSRRPNTSFCFLDIRSPGLGDTAMYLCATSRGTSGRAGTGELFFGEGSRLTVL.